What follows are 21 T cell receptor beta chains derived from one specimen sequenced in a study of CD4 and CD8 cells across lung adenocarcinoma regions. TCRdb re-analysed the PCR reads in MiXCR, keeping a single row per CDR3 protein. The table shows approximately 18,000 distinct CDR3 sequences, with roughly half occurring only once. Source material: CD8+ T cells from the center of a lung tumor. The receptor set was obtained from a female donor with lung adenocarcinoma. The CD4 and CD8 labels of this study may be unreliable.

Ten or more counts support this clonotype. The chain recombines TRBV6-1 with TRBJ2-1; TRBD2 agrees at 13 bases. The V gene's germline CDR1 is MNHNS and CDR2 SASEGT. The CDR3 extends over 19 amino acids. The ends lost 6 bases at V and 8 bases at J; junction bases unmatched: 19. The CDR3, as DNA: TGTGCCAGCAGGCCGAGCGGACTAGCGGGAGTCCTTTCTAGGGATGAGCAGTTCTTC. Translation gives CASRPSGLAGVLSRDEQFF.

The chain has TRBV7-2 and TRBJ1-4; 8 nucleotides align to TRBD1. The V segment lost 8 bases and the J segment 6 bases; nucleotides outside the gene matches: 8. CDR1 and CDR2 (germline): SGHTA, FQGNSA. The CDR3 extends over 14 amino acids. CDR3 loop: CASGSQGAHEKLFF. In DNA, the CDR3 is TGTGCCAGCGGCTCGCAGGGGGCGCATGAAAAACTGTTTTTT.

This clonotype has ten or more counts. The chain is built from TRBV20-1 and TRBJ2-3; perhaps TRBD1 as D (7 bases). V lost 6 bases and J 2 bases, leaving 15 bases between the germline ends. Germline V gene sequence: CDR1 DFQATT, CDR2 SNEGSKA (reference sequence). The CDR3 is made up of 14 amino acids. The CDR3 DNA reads TGCAGTGCCCCTGCGGGACAGCACACAGATACGCAGTATTTT. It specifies CSAPAGQHTDTQYF.

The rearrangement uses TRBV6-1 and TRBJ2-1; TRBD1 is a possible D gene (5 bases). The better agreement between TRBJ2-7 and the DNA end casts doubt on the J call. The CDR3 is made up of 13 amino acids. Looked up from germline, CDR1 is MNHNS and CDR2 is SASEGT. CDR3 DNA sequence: TGTGCCAGCGGAAATTCGGACACCTACGAGCAGTACTTC. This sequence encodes CASGNSDTYEQYF.

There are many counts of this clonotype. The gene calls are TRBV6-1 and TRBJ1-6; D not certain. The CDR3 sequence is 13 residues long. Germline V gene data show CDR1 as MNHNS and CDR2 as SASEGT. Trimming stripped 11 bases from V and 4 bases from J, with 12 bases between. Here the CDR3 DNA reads TGTGCCGTCCAAAGGCGGTATAATTCACCCCTCCACTTT. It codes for CAVQRRYNSPLHF.

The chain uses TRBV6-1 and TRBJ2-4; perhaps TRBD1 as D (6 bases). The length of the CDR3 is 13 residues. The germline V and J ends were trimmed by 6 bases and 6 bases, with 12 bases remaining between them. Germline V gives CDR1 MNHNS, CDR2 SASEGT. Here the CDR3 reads CASSTDRRNIQYF. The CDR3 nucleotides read TGTGCCAGCAGCACCGACAGGCGAAACATTCAGTACTTC.

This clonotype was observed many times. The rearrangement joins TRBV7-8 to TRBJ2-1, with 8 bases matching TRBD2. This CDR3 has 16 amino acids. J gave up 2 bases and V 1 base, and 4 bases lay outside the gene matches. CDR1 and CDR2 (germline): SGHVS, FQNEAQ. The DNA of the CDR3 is TGTGCCAGCAGCTTAGAGGCGGGGGGAACCTACAATGAGCAGTTCTTC. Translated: CASSLEAGGTYNEQFF.

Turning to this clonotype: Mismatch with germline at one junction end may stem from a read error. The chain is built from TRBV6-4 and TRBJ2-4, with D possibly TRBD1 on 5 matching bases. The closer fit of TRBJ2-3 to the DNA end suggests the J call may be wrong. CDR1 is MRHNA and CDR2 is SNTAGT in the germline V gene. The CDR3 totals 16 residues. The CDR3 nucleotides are TGTGCCAGCAGTGACTCGGGGCCGAGAGCCACAAATACGCAGTATTTT. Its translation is CASSDSGPRATNTQYF.

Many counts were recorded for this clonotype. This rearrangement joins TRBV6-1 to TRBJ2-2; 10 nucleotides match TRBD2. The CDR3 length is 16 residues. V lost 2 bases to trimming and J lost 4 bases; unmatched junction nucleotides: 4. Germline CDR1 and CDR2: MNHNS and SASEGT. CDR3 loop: CASSELAGVVTGELFF. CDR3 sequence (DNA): TGTGCCAGCAGTGAACTAGCGGGGGTGGTCACCGGGGAGCTGTTTTTT.

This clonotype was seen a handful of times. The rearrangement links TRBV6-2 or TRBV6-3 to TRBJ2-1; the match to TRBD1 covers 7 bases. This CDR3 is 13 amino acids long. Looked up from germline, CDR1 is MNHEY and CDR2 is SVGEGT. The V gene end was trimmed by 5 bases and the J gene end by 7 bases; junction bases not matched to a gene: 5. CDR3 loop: CASSIHRGNEQFF. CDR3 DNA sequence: TGTGCCAGCAGTATCCACAGGGGTAATGAGCAGTTCTTC.

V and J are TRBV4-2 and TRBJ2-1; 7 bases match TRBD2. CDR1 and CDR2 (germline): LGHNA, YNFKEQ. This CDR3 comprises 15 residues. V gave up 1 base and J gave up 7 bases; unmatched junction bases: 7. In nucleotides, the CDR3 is TGTGCCAGCAGCCAAGGGGGCGGGAGCGGTAATGAGCAGTTCTTC. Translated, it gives CASSQGGGSGNEQFF.

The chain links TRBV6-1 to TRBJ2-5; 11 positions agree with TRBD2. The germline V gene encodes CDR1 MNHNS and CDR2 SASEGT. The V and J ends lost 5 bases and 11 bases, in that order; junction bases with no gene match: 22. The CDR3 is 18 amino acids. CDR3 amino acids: CASSRGVAGGRGKDTQYF. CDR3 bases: TGTGCCAGCAGTCGCGGGGTAGCGGGGGGGCGTGGCAAAGATACGCAGTACTTC.

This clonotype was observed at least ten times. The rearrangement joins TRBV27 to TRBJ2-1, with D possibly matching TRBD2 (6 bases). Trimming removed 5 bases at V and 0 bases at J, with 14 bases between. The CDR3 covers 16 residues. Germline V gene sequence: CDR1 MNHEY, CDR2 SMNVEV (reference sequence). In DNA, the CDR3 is TGTGCCAGCAGTAGGGGACTTACGAACTCCTACAATGAGCAGTTCTTC. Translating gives CASSRGLTNSYNEQFF.

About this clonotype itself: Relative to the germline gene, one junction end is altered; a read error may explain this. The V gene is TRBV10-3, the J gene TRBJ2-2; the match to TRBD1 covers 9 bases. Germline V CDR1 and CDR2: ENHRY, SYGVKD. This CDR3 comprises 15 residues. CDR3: CAIRSGTGNTGTLYF. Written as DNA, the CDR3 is TGTGCCATCAGGTCCGGGACAGGGAACACCGGGACGCTGTATTTT.

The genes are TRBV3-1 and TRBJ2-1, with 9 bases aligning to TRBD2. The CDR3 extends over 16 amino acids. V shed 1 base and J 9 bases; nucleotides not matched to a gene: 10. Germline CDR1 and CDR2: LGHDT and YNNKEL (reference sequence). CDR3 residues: CASSQGYGGGASEQFF. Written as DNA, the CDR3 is TGTGCCAGCAGCCAAGGCTATGGCGGGGGGGCCTCTGAGCAGTTCTTC.

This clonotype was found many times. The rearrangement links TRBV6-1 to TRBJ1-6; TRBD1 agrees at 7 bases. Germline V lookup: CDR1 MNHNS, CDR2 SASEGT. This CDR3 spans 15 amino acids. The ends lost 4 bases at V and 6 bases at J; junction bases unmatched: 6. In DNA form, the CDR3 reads TGTGCCAGCAGTGTTGACAGGGCCTTTAATTCACCCCTCCACTTT. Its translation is CASSVDRAFNSPLHF.

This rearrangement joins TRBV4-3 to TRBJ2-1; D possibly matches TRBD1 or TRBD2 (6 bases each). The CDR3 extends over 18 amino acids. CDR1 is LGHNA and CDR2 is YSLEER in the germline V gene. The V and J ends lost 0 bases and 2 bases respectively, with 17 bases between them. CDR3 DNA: TGCGCCAGCAGCCAAGAAGGGGGGTTGCGGGGACCCTACAATGAGCAGTTCTTC. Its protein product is CASSQEGGLRGPYNEQFF.

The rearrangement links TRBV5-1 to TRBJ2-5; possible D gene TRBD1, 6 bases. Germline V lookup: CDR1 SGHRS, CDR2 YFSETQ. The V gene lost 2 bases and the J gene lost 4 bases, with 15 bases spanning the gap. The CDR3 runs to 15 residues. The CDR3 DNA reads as TGCGCCAGCAGCTTTGGGGGCCCCAGTTCAGAGACCCAGTACTTC. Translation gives CASSFGGPSSETQYF.

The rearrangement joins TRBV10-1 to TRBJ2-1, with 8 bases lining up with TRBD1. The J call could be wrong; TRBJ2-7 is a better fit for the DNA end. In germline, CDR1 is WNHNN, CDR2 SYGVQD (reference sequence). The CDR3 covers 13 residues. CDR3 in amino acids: CASGGQGNYEQYF. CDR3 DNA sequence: TGCGCCAGCGGCGGACAGGGTAACTACGAGCAGTACTTC.

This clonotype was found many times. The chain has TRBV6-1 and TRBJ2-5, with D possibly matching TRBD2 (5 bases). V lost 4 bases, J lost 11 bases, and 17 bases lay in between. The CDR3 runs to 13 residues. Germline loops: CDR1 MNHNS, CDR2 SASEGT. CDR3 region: CASSGDEVWEQYF. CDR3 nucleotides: TGTGCCAGCAGTGGGGATGAGGTCTGGGAGCAGTACTTC.

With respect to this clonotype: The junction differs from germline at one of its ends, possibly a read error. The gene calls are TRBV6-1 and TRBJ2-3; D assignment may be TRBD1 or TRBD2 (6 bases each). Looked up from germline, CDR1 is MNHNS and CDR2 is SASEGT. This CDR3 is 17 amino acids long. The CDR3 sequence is CASSEAGGQPATNTQYF. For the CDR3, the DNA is TGTGCCAGCAGTGAAGCCGGGGGACAACCGGCCACAAACACGCAGTATTTC.